A single sample gave rise to the 12 T cell receptor beta chains below, sequenced in a study of blood T cell repertoires in COVID-19. The assay was immunoSEQ multiplex PCR, and TCRdb's table has in-frame clones only and misses some. Of approximately 250,000 clones listed, around nine tenths are singletons. The sample consisted of peripheral blood. The receptors shown here come from a man aged 40-50 years with active or convalescent COVID-19.

The chain has TRBV5-6 and TRBJ2-7, with TRBD1 matching over 8 bases. The V gene end was trimmed by 0 bases and the J gene end by 4 bases; junction bases not matched to a gene: 12. Germline V gives CDR1 SGHDT, CDR2 YYEEEE. The CDR3 covers 17 residues. CDR3 in DNA: TGTGCCAGCAGCTTGGAGGAGTCAGGGGGCTTTTTATACGAGCAGTACTTC. Translation gives CASSLEESGGFLYEQYF. The full variable domain, rest sourced from reference TRBV5-6 and TRBJ2-7, is DAGVTQSPTHLIKTRGQQVTLRCSPKSGHDTVSWYQQALGQGPQFIFQYYEEEERQRGNFPDRFSGHQFPNYSSELNVNALLLGDSALYLCASSLEESGGFLYEQYFGPGTRLTVT.

This clone was seen just once. V and J are TRBV6-5 and TRBJ1-2, with 7 bases lining up with TRBD1. Germline CDR1 reads MNHEY; CDR2 reads SVGAGI. V trimming: 10 bases; J trimming: 0 bases; junction bases outside the gene matches: 5. The CDR3 contains 13 residues. CDR3 residues: CATRDRANYGYTF. The CDR3, as DNA: TGTGCCACCCGGGACAGAGCTAACTATGGCTACACCTTC.

V gene TRBV6-1 combines with J gene TRBJ1-6, with D maybe TRBD1 (5 bases). Germline V lookup: CDR1 MNHNS, CDR2 SASEGT. The CDR3 is 14 amino acids. V gave up 2 bases and J gave up 14 bases, with 16 bases separating them. The CDR3 loop reads CASSEILRGSALHF. In DNA, the CDR3 is TGTGCCAGCAGTGAAATTTTACGGGGGTCGGCCCTCCACTTT.

The chain recombines TRBV5-1 with TRBJ1-6; D is possibly TRBD1 (6 bases). Trimming removed 0 bases from V and 9 bases from J, with 10 bases in between. Germline lookup yields CDR1 SGHRS and CDR2 YFSETQ. The CDR3 length is 14 residues. The CDR3 sequence: CASSLDRVVSPLHF. The CDR3 DNA reads TGCGCCAGCAGCTTGGACAGGGTTGTTTCACCCCTCCACTTT.

The CDR3 loop is CASTGGLAAGELFF. The CDR3 nucleotides are TGTGCCAGCACAGGGGGACTAGCTGCCGGGGAGCTGTTTTTT. V usage is TRBV11-3 and J usage is TRBJ2-2, with 9 bases identical to TRBD2. Trimming removed 7 bases from V and 6 bases from J; junction bases left unmatched: 6. Germline-derived CDR1 and CDR2 are SGHNT and YENEEA. CDR3 length: 14 residues.

This clone ranks as medium-sized (0.01 to 0.1%). This rearrangement joins TRBV2 to TRBJ2-1; 8 bases agree with TRBD2. The CDR3 runs 15 residues. The trim removed 6 bases at V and 0 bases at J, leaving 4 bases unmatched. CDR1 SNHLY and CDR2 FYNNEI come from the germline V gene. CDR3 DNA: TGTGCCAGCAGGTATAGCGGGAACTCCTACAATGAGCAGTTCTTC. This sequence encodes CASRYSGNSYNEQFF.

As to this clone: In the same sample, other DNA sequences code for this CDR3. V is TRBV11-2 and J is TRBJ2-1; the match to TRBD2 covers 11 bases. V was pared by 1 base and J by 8 bases, with 4 bases of the junction left unmatched. There are 15 residues in the CDR3. The germline gives CDR1 SGHAT, CDR2 FQNNGV. The CDR3 sequence is CASSLGLAGRDEQFF. The DNA for the CDR3 is TGTGCCAGCAGCTTAGGACTAGCGGGAAGGGATGAGCAGTTCTTC.

This rearrangement joins TRBV10-3 to TRBJ2-1; TRBD2 matches 9 bases. J gave up 1 base and V 6 bases, and 10 bases lay outside the gene matches. The CDR3 spans 17 residues. CDR1 ENHRY and CDR2 SYGVKD come from the germline V gene. CDR3 DNA sequence: TGTGCCATCAGCGACCTTAGCGGGAGCGGATCCTACAATGAGCAGTTCTTC. It yields the protein CAISDLSGSGSYNEQFF.

A remark on this clone: This specimen includes other DNA sequences encoding the same CDR3. The genes are TRBV29-1 and TRBJ2-5; D is unclear. This CDR3 is built from 10 residues. Germline-derived CDR1 and CDR2 are SQVTM and ANQGSEA. The V gene lost 2 bases and the J gene lost 4 bases, with 2 bases spanning the gap. The CDR3 DNA follows: TGCAGCGTTGAACGAGAGACCCAGTACTTC. Translating gives CSVERETQYF. The entire variable domain, with the rest obtained from reference TRBV29-1 and TRBJ2-5, is as follows: SAVISQKPSRDICQRGTSLTIQCQVDSQVTMMFWYRQQPGQSLTLIATANQGSEATYESGFVIDKFPISRPNLTFSTLTVSNMSPEDSSIYLCSVERETQYFGPGTRLLVL.

The chain has TRBV19 and TRBJ1-3; D possibly corresponds to TRBD1 (5 bases). Per germline, CDR1 LNHDA and CDR2 SQIVND (reference sequence). The CDR3 covers 15 residues. V was trimmed by 6 bases and J by 0 bases, leaving 12 bases between them. CDR3 sequence (DNA): TGTGCCAGTAGAGTCGGCAGGGACTCTGGAAACACCATATATTTT. Protein sequence: CASRVGRDSGNTIYF.

The CDR3 DNA sequence: TGTGCCAGCAGCTCGCTGAGGGCGTCCGAAGCTTTCTTT. Translation gives CASSSLRASEAFF. V and J are TRBV11-2 and TRBJ1-1; no firm D call. The CDR3 is 13 residues long. Per the germline V gene, CDR1 is SGHAT and CDR2 is FQNNGV. V lost 4 bases to trimming and J lost 8 bases, with 14 bases between them.

The chain employs TRBV20-1 and TRBJ1-1; 9 bases line up with TRBD1. Trimming took 3 bases from V and 7 from J; bases not matched to a gene: 6. Germline values: CDR1 DFQATT, CDR2 SNEGSKA (reference sequence). The CDR3 has 13 amino acids. The CDR3 loop is CSASEQGAGEAFF. The CDR3 DNA sequence: TGCAGTGCTAGTGAACAGGGGGCCGGTGAAGCTTTCTTT.